There are many counts of the clone carrying this T cell receptor (beta chain). Its specificity is not known. The data belong to a study of T-cell reconstitution after alpha-beta-depleted transplantation in children. CDR1 and CDR2 (germline): SGHRS, YFSETQ. V trimming: 4 bases; J trimming: 3 bases; junction bases outside the gene matches: 5. The CDR3 has 14 amino acids. Points from the study as a whole: Newly produced T cells mostly provided counts and TCRbeta diversity after one year, as hyperexpanded clones declined. Alpha-beta T cells present about two months after transplant were reported to originate from several hundred expanded graft clones. The origin of high day-60 TCRbeta diversity in some patients lay in surviving recipient T cells and thymic progenitors.

TCRbeta library construction was performed incorporating unique molecular identifiers. TCRdb redid the calling of the PCR reads with MiXCR, one entry per CDR3 protein. The sample has over 100,000 distinct CDR3 sequences, about 8% seen once; the top ten hold approximately 16%. The specimen comprised PBMCs, sampled before TCRalphabeta/CD19-depleted stem cell transplant. The source of this sequence is a boy under 10 years old with acute lymphoblastic leukemia, due to receive a stem cell transplant. The V and J genes are TRBV5-1 and TRBJ2-7, with 9 bases aligning to TRBD1. The CDR3 loop is CASSPGQGFYEQYF. CDR3 bases: TGCGCCAGCAGCCCGGGACAGGGATTCTACGAGCAGTACTTC. The complete variable domain, with remaining parts taken from reference TRBV5-1 and TRBJ2-7, reads KAGVTQTPRYLIKTRGQQVTLSCSPISGHRSVSWYQQTPGQGLQFLFEYFSETQRNKGNFPGRFSGRQFSNSRSEMNVSTLELGDSALYLCASSPGQGFYEQYFGPGTRLTVT.